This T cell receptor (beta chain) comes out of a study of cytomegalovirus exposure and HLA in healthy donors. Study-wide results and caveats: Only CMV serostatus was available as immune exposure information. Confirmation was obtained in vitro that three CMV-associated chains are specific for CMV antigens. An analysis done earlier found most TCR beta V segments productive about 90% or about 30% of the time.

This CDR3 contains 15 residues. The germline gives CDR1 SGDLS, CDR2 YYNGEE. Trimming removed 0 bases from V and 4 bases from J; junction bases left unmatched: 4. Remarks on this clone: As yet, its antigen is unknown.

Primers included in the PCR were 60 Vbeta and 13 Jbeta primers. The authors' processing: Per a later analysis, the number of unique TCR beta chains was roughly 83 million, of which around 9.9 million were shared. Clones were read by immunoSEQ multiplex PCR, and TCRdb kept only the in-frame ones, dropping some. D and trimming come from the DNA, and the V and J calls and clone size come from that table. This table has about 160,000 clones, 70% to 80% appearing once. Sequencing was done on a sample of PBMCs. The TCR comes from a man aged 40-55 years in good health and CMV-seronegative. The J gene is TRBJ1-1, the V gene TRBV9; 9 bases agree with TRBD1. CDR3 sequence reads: CASSVVGTGITEAFF. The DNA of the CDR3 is TGTGCCAGCAGCGTAGTTGGGACAGGGATCACTGAAGCTTTCTTT.